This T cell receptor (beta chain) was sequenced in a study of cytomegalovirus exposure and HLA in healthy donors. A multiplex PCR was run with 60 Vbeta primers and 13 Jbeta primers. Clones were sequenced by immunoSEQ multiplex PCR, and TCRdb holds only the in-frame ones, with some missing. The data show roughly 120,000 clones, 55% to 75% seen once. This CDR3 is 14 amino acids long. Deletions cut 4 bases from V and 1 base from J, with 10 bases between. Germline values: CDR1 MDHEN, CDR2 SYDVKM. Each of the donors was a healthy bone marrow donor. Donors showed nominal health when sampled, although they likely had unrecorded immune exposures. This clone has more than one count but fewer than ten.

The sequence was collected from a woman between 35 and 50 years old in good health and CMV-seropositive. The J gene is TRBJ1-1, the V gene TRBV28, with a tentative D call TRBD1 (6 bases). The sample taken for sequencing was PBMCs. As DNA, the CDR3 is TGTGCCAGCAGTTCCCCGGGACAGAACACTGAAGCTTTCTTT. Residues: CASSSPGQNTEAFF. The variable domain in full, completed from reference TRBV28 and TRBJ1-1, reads DVKVTQSSRYLVKRTGEKVFLECVQDMDHENMFWYRQDPGLGLRLIYFSYDVKMKEKGDIPEGYSVSREKKERFSLILESASTNQTSMYLCASSSPGQNTEAFFGQGTRLTVV.